This T cell receptor (beta chain) comes out of a study of blood T cell repertoires in COVID-19. Study in general: Samples representing acute and convalescent COVID-19 were sourced from the United States, Italy and Spain.

The CDR3 is 15 amino acids. V was pared by 1 base and J by 3 bases, with 12 bases between. CDR1 is SGHVS and CDR2 is FQNEAQ in the germline V gene. Libraries were prepared by immunoSEQ multiplex PCR; TCRdb keeps only in-frame clonotypes and omits some of them. Among 55,000 to 90,000 clones, 80% to 95% were seen once, and the ten largest hold around 13%. The chain links TRBV7-8 to TRBJ1-1; D not certain. Sequencing used peripheral blood. This TCR came from a human donor with active COVID-19. The donor label of this sample is uncertain. DNA of the CDR3: TGTGCCAGCAGCTTAGGTTTAGGAGAGTACACTGAAGCTTTCTTT. It codes for CASSLGLGEYTEAFF.